These 21 T cell receptor beta chains originate from one sample sequenced in a study of T cells after yellow fever vaccination (dated 2019 in TCRdb). The meaning of the sample's treatment or condition label: live attenuated yellow fever vaccine strain. Library preparation used 5' RACE. The listed sequencing device is Illumina HiSeq 2500. The public sequencing data were trimmed at Q25 with fastp and processed into clonotypes with MiXCR by TCRdb, which kept only in-frame beta chains. Every entry covers one CDR3 protein and lists the most common genes and DNA from its rows. The sample records about 300,000 distinct CDR3 sequences, around 7% of which are singletons. The top ten hold 15% to 20% of the sample. The sample here was PBMCs, taken around 45 days after the first yellow fever vaccination. The receptors originated from a man in his late teens or twenties who received the YFV17D yellow fever vaccine.

This clonotype was recorded many times. The chain recombines TRBV5-1 with TRBJ2-5; 10 positions agree with TRBD2. V lost 1 base to trimming and J lost 5 bases; unmatched junction nucleotides: 5. CDR3 length: 15 amino acids. Germline lookup yields CDR1 SGHRS and CDR2 YFSETQ. For the CDR3, the DNA is TGCGCCAGCAGCTTGCAGGGGACTAGCGTCGAGACCCAGTACTTC. Protein: CASSLQGTSVETQYF.

This clonotype was recorded a few times. The chain couples TRBV5-1 to TRBJ1-2, with D hard to call. V gave up 0 bases and J gave up 8 bases, with 11 bases separating them. Germline assignment: CDR1 SGHRS and CDR2 YFSETQ. This CDR3 is 13 amino acids long. In nucleotides, the CDR3 is TGCGCCAGCAGCTTGGCCCTAGGGTGGGGCTACACCTTC. This codes for CASSLALGWGYTF.

The gene calls are TRBV5-6 and TRBJ1-5; 9 bases are a match to TRBD1. CDR1 and CDR2 from the germline V gene are SGHDT and YYEEEE. This CDR3 has 14 residues. V shed 3 bases and J 8 bases; nucleotides not matched to a gene: 6. The CDR3 sequence is CASSSDRGVEPQHF. In nucleotides, the CDR3 is TGTGCCAGCAGCTCGGACAGGGGTGTGGAGCCCCAGCATTTT.

This clonotype was observed many times. The chain has TRBV7-2 and TRBJ2-2, with D hard to call. CDR3 size: 14 residues. Trimming removed 3 bases at V and 1 base at J, with 6 bases between. Germline values: CDR1 SGHTA, CDR2 FQGNSA. As DNA, the CDR3 is TGTGCCAGCAGCTTCCCTTTGAACACCGGGGAGCTGTTTTTT. Translating it yields CASSFPLNTGELFF. Variable domain in full (rest from reference TRBV7-2 and TRBJ2-2): GAGVSQSPSNKVTEKGKDVELRCDPISGHTALYWYRQSLGQGLEFLIYFQGNSAPDKSGLPSDRFSAERTGGSVSTLTIQRTQQEDSAVYLCASSFPLNTGELFFGEGSRLTVL.

This clonotype was detected many times. V gene TRBV19 combines with J gene TRBJ2-1; D gene unclear. The V end lost 3 bases, the J end lost 0 bases, and 9 bases lay between the germline ends. The germline V gene encodes CDR1 LNHDA and CDR2 SQIVND (reference sequence). CDR3 length: 15 amino acids. The CDR3, as DNA: TGTGCCAGTAGTATTGGTCAGCCCTCCTACAATGAGCAGTTCTTC. This sequence encodes CASSIGQPSYNEQFF.

In this sample, this clonotype turned up a few times. J is TRBJ2-1 and V is TRBV20-1; the D gene is possibly TRBD2 (5 bases). Germline V lookup: CDR1 DFQATT, CDR2 SNEGSKA (reference sequence). CDR3 length equals 15 residues. Trimming stripped 6 bases from V and 1 base from J, with 16 bases between. This CDR3 reads CSAPVDGKSYNEQFF. CDR3 nucleotides: TGCAGTGCCCCGGTCGACGGGAAATCCTACAATGAGCAGTTCTTC.

The chain uses TRBV12-3 or TRBV12-4 and TRBJ2-1, with D perhaps TRBD1 (6 bases). V lost 8 bases and J 10 bases, leaving 12 bases between the germline ends. This CDR3 is 11 amino acids long. CDR3 in amino acids: CASGRRGEQFF. The CDR3 coding sequence is TGTGCCAGCGGCAGAAGGGGGGAGCAGTTCTTC.

This clonotype was detected a few times. This sequence joins TRBV6-1 and TRBJ2-2; possibly TRBD2 for D (6 bases). Germline CDR1 reads MNHNS; CDR2 reads SASEGT. The CDR3 sequence is 14 residues long. Trimming removed 5 bases from V and 3 bases from J, with 10 bases in between. CDR3 DNA sequence: TGTGCCAGCAGTCCGGGACTCCACACCGGGGAGCTGTTTTTT. Translating gives CASSPGLHTGELFF.

The rearrangement links TRBV7-6 to TRBJ2-3; 8 nucleotides line up with TRBD2. The CDR3 runs 16 residues. Losses at the gene ends were 5 bases for V and 2 bases for J; bases not matched to a gene: 9. Germline V gene lookup returns CDR1 SGHVS and CDR2 FNYEAQ. The CDR3 DNA follows: TGTGCCAGCAGCCCAGCGGCGGGGGGATACACAGATACGCAGTATTTT. This sequence encodes CASSPAAGGYTDTQYF.

This clonotype was detected only a few times. The chain combines TRBV9 with TRBJ2-3, with D tentatively TRBD1 (5 bases). CDR1 and CDR2 from the germline V gene are SGDLS and YYNGEE. V lost 3 bases to trimming and J lost 1 base, with 9 bases between them. There are 14 residues in the CDR3. This CDR3 reads CASSAGPGTDTQYF. CDR3 bases: TGTGCCAGCAGCGCAGGGCCCGGCACAGATACGCAGTATTTT.

CDR3 in amino acids: CASSRSPGTSGGAYNEQFF. CDR3 DNA: TGCGCCAGCAGCCGTAGCCCGGGGACTAGCGGGGGGGCCTACAATGAGCAGTTCTTC. The V and J genes are TRBV5-1 and TRBJ2-1; TRBD2 matches 16 bases. V trimming: 4 bases; J trimming: 2 bases; junction bases outside the gene matches: 9. Germline assignment: CDR1 SGHRS and CDR2 YFSETQ. The CDR3 loop spans 19 amino acids. The complete variable domain, with remaining parts taken from reference TRBV5-1 and TRBJ2-1, reads KAGVTQTPRYLIKTRGQQVTLSCSPISGHRSVSWYQQTPGQGLQFLFEYFSETQRNKGNFPGRFSGRQFSNSRSEMNVSTLELGDSALYLCASSRSPGTSGGAYNEQFFGPGTRLTVL.

Many counts were recorded for this clonotype. CDR3 protein: CASSLSGGALGGELFF. The DNA of the CDR3 is TGTGCCAGCAGCCTTAGCGGGGGGGCCTTAGGCGGGGAGCTGTTTTTT. This chain connects TRBV3-1 to TRBJ2-2; 11 bases align to TRBD2. The V gene end was trimmed by 4 bases and the J gene end by 7 bases; junction bases not matched to a gene: 8. There are 16 residues in the CDR3. Germline values: CDR1 LGHDT, CDR2 YNNKEL (reference sequence). Drawing the rest from reference TRBV3-1 and TRBJ2-2, the complete variable domain is DTAVSQTPKYLVTQMGNDKSIKCEQNLGHDTMYWYKQDSKKFLKIMFSYNNKELIINETVPNRFSPKSPDKAHLNLHINSLELGDSAVYFCASSLSGGALGGELFFGEGSRLTVL.

This clonotype came up a few times. The genes are TRBV28 and TRBJ2-6; tentative D call: TRBD2 (7 bases). The germline CDR1 and CDR2 sequences are MDHEN and SYDVKM. Trimming stripped 3 bases from V and 2 bases from J, with 14 bases between. CDR3 length equals 17 residues. The CDR3, as DNA: TGTGCCAGCAGTTTGGCGGGGGCGCCTCCTGGGGCCAACGTCCTGACTTTC. Its protein is CASSLAGAPPGANVLTF.

There are a few counts of this clonotype. The chain has TRBV2 and TRBJ1-1; no definite D call. The CDR3 extends over 14 amino acids. Germline-derived CDR1 and CDR2 are SNHLY and FYNNEI. Between the trimmed V and J ends, which lost 6 bases and 1 base, there was a span of 12 bases. The CDR3 DNA reads TGTGCCAGCAGGGTCGGGCGGGAGAACACTGAAGCTTTCTTT. Its protein is CASRVGRENTEAFF.

A few counts support this clonotype. The chain joins TRBV7-2 to TRBJ1-6; TRBD1 matches 7 bases. V shed 3 bases, J shed 4 bases, and the junction held 6 bases outside the gene matches. The germline V gene encodes CDR1 SGHTA and CDR2 FQGNSA. The CDR3 has 16 residues. This chain's CDR3 is CASSLAGTEYNSPLHF. In DNA, the CDR3 is TGTGCCAGCAGCTTGGCCGGGACAGAGTATAATTCACCCCTCCACTTT.

This clonotype was counted between two and nine times. The chain links TRBV20-1 to TRBJ2-7, with D possibly TRBD1 on 5 matching bases. The CDR3 covers 14 residues. The V and J ends lost 0 bases and 3 bases respectively, with 12 bases between them. The germline CDR1 and CDR2 sequences are DFQATT and SNEGSKA (reference sequence). CDR3 sequence (DNA): TGCAGTGCTAGAGATCCAGGGTTCAACTACGAGCAGTACGTC. Its translation: CSARDPGFNYEQYV.

This clonotype was seen a few times. The gene calls are TRBV19 and TRBJ2-1; D is tentatively TRBD1 or TRBD2 (5 bases each). Germline V CDR1 and CDR2: LNHDA, SQIVND (reference sequence). V was trimmed by 4 bases and J by 0 bases, leaving 16 bases between them. This CDR3 contains 17 residues. CDR3 in amino acids: CASSRARPGSSYNEQFF. Here the CDR3 DNA reads TGTGCCAGTAGTAGGGCACGACCAGGGAGCTCCTACAATGAGCAGTTCTTC.

This clonotype showed up just a few times. The chain combines TRBV7-9 with TRBJ2-7; D is perhaps TRBD2 (7 bases). The CDR3 has 14 residues. The V end was cut by 3 bases, the J end by 3 bases, with 12 bases between. CDR1 SEHNR and CDR2 FQNEAQ come from the germline V gene (reference sequence). CDR3 coding DNA: TGTGCCAGCAGCTTGGGGGGGGCGGTCTACGAGCAGTACTTC. It encodes CASSLGGAVYEQYF.

This clonotype showed up many times. The rearrangement links TRBV27 to TRBJ2-7; perhaps TRBD2 as D (5 bases). Per germline, CDR1 MNHEY and CDR2 SMNVEV (reference sequence). V lost 5 bases and J 7 bases, leaving 18 bases between the germline ends. The CDR3 covers 14 residues. The CDR3 DNA follows: TGTGCCAGCAGTCACATGGGAGAGACGGGTGAGCAGTACTTC. It translates to CASSHMGETGEQYF.

This clonotype was detected only a few times. The V call is TRBV7-3, the J call TRBJ2-1; 14 bases are a match to TRBD2. The junction had 6 bases not matched to a gene; V was cut back by 5 bases and J by 9 bases. Germline-derived CDR1 and CDR2 are SGHTA and FQGTGA. The CDR3 consists of 15 residues. As DNA, the CDR3 is TGTGCCAGCAGCCTGTCCGGGACTAGCGGGGGTGAGCAGTTCTTC. Translating it yields CASSLSGTSGGEQFF.

The rearrangement links TRBV12-3 or TRBV12-4 to TRBJ2-5, with D possibly TRBD2 on 7 matching bases. The V end lost 4 bases, the J end lost 5 bases, and 14 bases lay between the germline ends. The CDR3 spans 14 residues. This CDR3 reads CASSSRWGGETQYF. DNA of the CDR3: TGTGCCAGCAGTTCTCGGTGGGGGGGCGAGACCCAGTACTTC.